What follows are 26 T cell receptor beta chains derived from one specimen sequenced in a study of radiotherapy plus CTLA-4 blockade in lung cancer. Libraries were prepared by immunoSEQ multiplex PCR; TCRdb keeps only in-frame clonotypes and omits some of them. The sample yields 80,000 or so clones, 78% seen once. The input for sequencing was peripheral blood, taken from a patient treated with radiotherapy plus ipilimumab. These receptors all stem from a human donor with non-small cell lung cancer whose response to radiotherapy plus ipilimumab could not be evaluated. Some clones in this sample may be carry-over from other donors' samples.

The chain combines TRBV28 with TRBJ2-1; D possibly corresponds to TRBD1 (6 bases). Trimming cost V 2 bases and J 6 bases, with 14 bases left between them. From germline, CDR1 is MDHEN and CDR2 SYDVKM. The CDR3 consists of 15 residues. CDR3 residues: CASSLTSQGTNEQFF. The CDR3 region has the DNA TGTGCCAGCAGTTTAACCTCCCAGGGGACCAATGAGCAGTTCTTC.

The chain carries TRBV9 and TRBJ2-7, with a weak D call TRBD2 (6 bases). V was trimmed by 1 base and J by 6 bases, leaving 8 bases between them. The CDR3 runs to 12 residues. Germline values: CDR1 SGDLS, CDR2 YYNGEE. The CDR3 is CASSVWGGEQYF. The CDR3 region has the DNA TGTGCCAGCAGCGTATGGGGAGGCGAGCAGTACTTC.

The V call is TRBV5-1, the J call TRBJ1-2, with 7 positions matching TRBD1. In germline, CDR1 is SGHRS, CDR2 YFSETQ. CDR3 length equals 16 residues. The trim removed 1 base at V and 6 bases at J, leaving 12 bases unmatched. The CDR3 nucleotides read TGCGCCAGCAGCTTGACAGGGGACTCCTCTTGGGATGGCTACACCTTC. Translated: CASSLTGDSSWDGYTF.

This sequence joins TRBV4-1 and TRBJ2-5; 9 bases are shared with TRBD1. Trimming at V came to 5 bases and at J to 1 base, leaving 8 bases not matched to a gene. The CDR3 is 16 residues long. Germline CDR1 is MGHRA and CDR2 is YSYEKL. This CDR3 is CASSYRWGQGQETQYF. The CDR3, as DNA: TGCGCCAGCAGCTACCGATGGGGACAGGGCCAAGAGACCCAGTACTTC.

This clone has only a few counts. The chain employs TRBV28 and TRBJ2-5; 9 nucleotides agree with TRBD1. The DNA end is a closer match to TRBJ2-7, so the J assignment may be wrong. Germline CDR1 is MDHEN and CDR2 is SYDVKM. The CDR3 loop spans 16 amino acids. The CDR3 reads CASSTPGTGLSYEQYF. CDR3 sequence (DNA): TGTGCCAGCAGTACCCCCGGGACAGGGCTCTCCTACGAGCAGTACTTC.

This clone was detected only a few times. The gene calls are TRBV19 and TRBJ1-2; possible D gene TRBD1, 6 bases. The length of the CDR3 is 15 residues. With 3 bases removed from V and 2 bases from J, the gap between germline ends came to 13 bases. Looked up from germline, CDR1 is LNHDA and CDR2 is SQIVND (reference sequence). The DNA of the CDR3 is TGTGCCAGTAGTATGTCAGGGGTCGTCAACTATGGCTACACCTTC. Protein: CASSMSGVVNYGYTF.

The rearrangement uses TRBV25-1 and TRBJ2-2, with TRBD2 as a possible D gene (6 bases). CDR1 MGHDK and CDR2 SYGVNS come from the germline V gene. The CDR3 is made up of 15 amino acids. The V and J ends lost 6 bases and 6 bases respectively, with 17 bases between them. The CDR3 nucleotides read TGTGCCAGCAGCGACGGAATGTGGGGGGCCGGGGAGCTGTTTTTT. It yields the protein CASSDGMWGAGELFF. Complete variable domain (other parts from reference TRBV25-1 and TRBJ2-2): EADIYQTPRYLVIGTGKKITLECSQTMGHDKMYWYQQDPGMELHLIHYSYGVNSTEKGDLSSESTVSRIRTEHFPLTLESARPSHTSQYLCASSDGMWGAGELFFGEGSRLTVL.

The rearrangement joins TRBV28 to TRBJ2-7; the match to TRBD2 covers 7 bases. Germline V gives CDR1 MDHEN, CDR2 SYDVKM. With 4 bases clipped from V and 0 bases from J, the junction kept 15 bases outside the gene matches. This CDR3 is 18 amino acids long. The CDR3 sequence: CASSSGGRGVSFSYEQYF. The CDR3 nucleotides are TGTGCCAGCAGTTCGGGGGGACGTGGGGTTTCATTCTCCTACGAGCAGTACTTC.

The chain combines TRBV4-2 with TRBJ2-7, with 8 bases matching TRBD1. The germline V gene encodes CDR1 LGHNA and CDR2 YNFKEQ. J lost 3 bases, V lost 3 bases, and 16 bases had no gene match. The CDR3 contains 18 residues. The CDR3 loop reads CASSHQFLPGQAYYEQYF. The CDR3 DNA reads as TGTGCCAGCAGCCACCAATTCCTGCCGGGACAGGCCTACTACGAGCAGTACTTC.

The chain employs TRBV18 and TRBJ1-4; 8 bases line up with TRBD1. V gave up 1 base and J gave up 5 bases; unmatched junction bases: 9. CDR3 length: 17 amino acids. Germline V gene lookup returns CDR1 KGHSH and CDR2 LQKENI. CDR3 coding DNA: TGTGCCAGCTCACCACGGCAGGGGGCCGCCGGGAATGAAAAACTGTTTTTT. It encodes CASSPRQGAAGNEKLFF.

This chain connects TRBV5-5 to TRBJ1-4, with 8 positions matching TRBD1. Unmatched junction bases numbered 4, after V lost 4 bases and J lost 5 bases. This CDR3 contains 14 residues. Germline V gene lookup returns CDR1 SGHKS and CDR2 YYEKEE (reference sequence). CDR3 sequence: CASSRTGSNEKLFF. The CDR3 DNA reads as TGTGCCAGCAGCCGGACAGGGAGCAATGAAAAACTGTTTTTT. Full variable domain (remainder filled in from reference TRBV5-5 and TRBJ1-4): DAGVTQSPTHLIKTRGQQVTLRCSPISGHKSVSWYQQVLGQGPQFIFQYYEKEERGRGNFPDRFSARQFPNYSSELNVNALLLGDSALYLCASSRTGSNEKLFFGSGTQLSVL.

The count of this clone is one. V gene TRBV2 combines with J gene TRBJ2-2, with 8 positions matching TRBD2. The CDR3 extends over 17 amino acids. CDR1 is SNHLY and CDR2 is FYNNEI in the germline V gene. The J segment lost 3 bases and the V segment lost 3 bases, leaving 9 bases of the junction unmatched. This CDR3 is CASSERNSGADTGELFF. CDR3 bases: TGTGCCAGCAGTGAGAGGAATAGCGGGGCGGACACCGGGGAGCTGTTTTTT.

The chain couples TRBV5-4 to TRBJ1-1; D perhaps matches TRBD1 (5 bases). Deletions cut 1 base from V and 0 bases from J, with 13 bases between. Per germline, CDR1 SGHNT and CDR2 YYREEE (reference sequence). CDR3 length: 16 residues. For the CDR3, the DNA is TGTGCCAGCAGCTTGTCGAGGAGACAGTTGAACACTGAAGCTTTCTTT. It is translated as CASSLSRRQLNTEAFF.

The chain joins TRBV6-1 to TRBJ2-1; TRBD1 might be the D (5 bases). V shed 4 bases and J shed 2 bases, with 15 bases lying between them. CDR3 length: 16 residues. Germline V gene lookup returns CDR1 MNHNS and CDR2 SASEGT. CDR3 residues: CASSGSDSPTYNEQFF. The CDR3 nucleotides are TGTGCCAGCAGTGGATCTGACAGTCCGACCTACAATGAGCAGTTCTTC.

V usage is TRBV19 and J usage is TRBJ1-1; the match to TRBD1 covers 8 bases. V was pared by 2 bases and J by 1 base, with 0 bases of the junction left unmatched. The CDR3 is 14 residues long. Per germline, CDR1 LNHDA and CDR2 SQIVND (reference sequence). CDR3 sequence reads: CASSITGGNTEAFF. In nucleotides, the CDR3 is TGTGCCAGTAGTATAACAGGGGGGAACACTGAAGCTTTCTTT. The variable domain in full, completed from reference TRBV19 and TRBJ1-1, reads DGGITQSPKYLFRKEGQNVTLSCEQNLNHDAMYWYRQDPGQGLRLIYYSQIVNDFQKGDIAEGYSVSREKKESFPLTVTSAQKNPTAFYLCASSITGGNTEAFFGQGTRLTVV.

The rearrangement uses TRBV2 and TRBJ2-1; D might be TRBD2 (6 bases). Trimming cost V 2 bases and J 2 bases, with 10 bases left between them. Germline CDR1 and CDR2: SNHLY and FYNNEI. This CDR3 region has 15 residues. The CDR3 sequence is CASSEPRGTYNEQFF. CDR3 DNA sequence: TGTGCCAGCAGTGAACCCCGGGGGACCTACAATGAGCAGTTCTTC. The full variable domain, with the rest looked up from reference TRBV2 and TRBJ2-1, is EPEVTQTPSHQVTQMGQEVILRCVPISNHLYFYWYRQILGQKVEFLVSFYNNEISEKSEIFDDQFSVERPDGSNFTLKIRSTKLEDSAMYFCASSEPRGTYNEQFFGPGTRLTVL.

The V and J genes are TRBV28 and TRBJ2-2; 7 positions match TRBD2. The CDR3 covers 16 residues. V dropped 5 bases and J dropped 5; count of bases not matched to a gene: 11. CDR1 is MDHEN and CDR2 is SYDVKM in the germline V gene. CDR3 sequence: CASSGLGRGRTGELFF. As DNA, the CDR3 is TGTGCCAGCAGTGGCCTAGGGAGGGGAAGAACCGGGGAGCTGTTTTTT.

This clone has just a few counts. The V call is TRBV4-3, the J call TRBJ2-3; 9 bases align to TRBD2. V shed 0 bases, J shed 6 bases, and the junction held 7 bases outside the gene matches. From germline, CDR1 is LGHNA and CDR2 YSLEER. This CDR3 contains 16 residues. This chain's CDR3 is CASSQDESGGWDTQYF. CDR3 bases: TGCGCCAGCAGCCAAGATGAGAGCGGGGGGTGGGATACGCAGTATTTT.

J is TRBJ1-6 and V is TRBV2; 9 bases are a match to TRBD1. The CDR3 runs 13 residues. Germline lookup yields CDR1 SNHLY and CDR2 FYNNEI. V was pared by 6 bases and J by 13 bases, with 7 bases of the junction left unmatched. DNA for the CDR3: TGTGCCAGCAGCCCGGGACAGGGAGTTCCCCTCCACTTT. Protein sequence: CASSPGQGVPLHF.

The chain recombines TRBV18 with TRBJ1-2, with 7 bases that match TRBD1. The V segment lost 3 bases and the J segment 7 bases; nucleotides outside the gene matches: 5. The CDR3 is 13 amino acids. The germline gives CDR1 KGHSH, CDR2 LQKENI. Here the CDR3 reads CASSPTGVGGYTF. The CDR3, as DNA: TGTGCCAGCTCACCTACAGGGGTGGGTGGCTACACCTTC.

CDR3 in amino acids: CASSFHRGGNSPLHF. As DNA, the CDR3 is TGTGCCAGCAGCTTTCACAGGGGGGGTAATTCACCCCTCCACTTT. The V gene is TRBV5-8, the J gene TRBJ1-6, with 8 bases fitting TRBD1. Germline values: CDR1 SGHTS, CDR2 YDEGEE. Germline trimming cut 2 bases from V and 6 bases from J; bases unmatched to any gene: 4. The CDR3 length is 15 residues.

This chain uses TRBV7-9 with TRBJ2-7, with 8 bases fitting TRBD2. CDR3 length: 14 amino acids. The V and J ends lost 4 bases and 6 bases, in that order; junction bases with no gene match: 8. Per the germline V gene, CDR1 is SEHNR and CDR2 is FQNEAQ (reference sequence). The CDR3 reads CASSSREGLGEQYF. In nucleotides, the CDR3 is TGTGCCAGCAGCTCCCGGGAGGGATTAGGCGAGCAGTACTTC.

This rearrangement joins TRBV5-4 to TRBJ2-7; 8 nucleotides match TRBD1. The trim removed 0 bases at V and 1 base at J, leaving 3 bases unmatched. The CDR3 runs to 15 residues. Germline V CDR1 and CDR2: SGHNT, YYREEE (reference sequence). CDR3: CASSLGTGRSYEQYF. The CDR3 bases are TGTGCCAGCAGCTTGGGGACAGGGAGGTCCTACGAGCAGTACTTC. Together with reference TRBV5-4 and TRBJ2-7, the CDR3 gives the full variable domain: ETGVTQSPTHLIKTRGQQVTLRCSSQSGHNTVSWYQQALGQGPQFIFQYYREEENGRGNFPPRFSGLQFPNYSSELNVNALELDDSALYLCASSLGTGRSYEQYFGPGTRLTVT.

The V call is TRBV28, the J call TRBJ2-1, with D maybe TRBD2 (5 bases). Germline CDR1 is MDHEN and CDR2 is SYDVKM. The CDR3 totals 11 residues. V lost 7 bases, J lost 9 bases, and 10 bases lay in between. CDR3 DNA: TGTGCCAGCACCTCCCGGGGTGAGCAGTTCTTC. Translated: CASTSRGEQFF.

Worth noting for this clone: The identical CDR3 is also encoded by other nucleotide sequences in the sample. The chain carries TRBV5-1 and TRBJ1-2; D gene unclear. The V end was cut by 0 bases, the J end by 3 bases, with 6 bases between. The length of the CDR3 is 13 residues. Germline assignment: CDR1 SGHRS and CDR2 YFSETQ. In DNA, the CDR3 is TGCGCCAGCAGCTTGGCCGGGGACTATGGCTACACCTTC. Encoded protein: CASSLAGDYGYTF.

The sample holds one count of this clone. The chain couples TRBV28 to TRBJ1-4; tentatively, D is TRBD1 (6 bases). V was clipped by 8 bases and J by 0 bases, with 10 bases between them. Germline V gene data show CDR1 as MDHEN and CDR2 as SYDVKM. The CDR3 length is 14 residues. The DNA for the CDR3 is TGTGCCAGCCTGGACAGTACAACTAATGAAAAACTGTTTTTT. This gives the protein CASLDSTTNEKLFF.